The sequence of this T cell receptor (beta chain) was determined in a study of OX40 agonist ivuxolimab in advanced cancers. Across the study: Melanoma, hepatocellular carcinoma, head and neck or renal cell cancer occurred in dose-escalation patients.

Data came from immunoSEQ multiplex PCR; TCRdb stores just in-frame clones and leaves some out. The repertoire has approximately 33,000 clones, approximately 91% of them found once; the top ten carry more than 25%. About this clone itself: Its antigen is as yet unknown.

Per germline, CDR1 SGHAT and CDR2 FQNNGV. V was clipped by 3 bases and J by 5 bases, with 11 bases between them. The CDR3 sequence is 13 residues long. Patients who had autoimmune disease history or got systemic immunosuppression were left out. Study-wide points: People who partly responded at 0.1-3.0 mg/kg had some of the least clonal expansion seen.

The TCR originated in an adult with an advanced solid tumor such as melanoma, head and neck, liver or kidney cancer. The rearrangement uses TRBV11-2 and TRBJ2-7; D gene ambiguous. The sample in question was CD4+ or CD8+ T cells sorted from blood, obtained in a trial of the OX40 agonist ivuxolimab. As DNA, the CDR3 is TGTGCCAGCAGCTTTCAGCCCAGAGACGAGCAGTACTTC. Translated, it gives CASSFQPRDEQYF.